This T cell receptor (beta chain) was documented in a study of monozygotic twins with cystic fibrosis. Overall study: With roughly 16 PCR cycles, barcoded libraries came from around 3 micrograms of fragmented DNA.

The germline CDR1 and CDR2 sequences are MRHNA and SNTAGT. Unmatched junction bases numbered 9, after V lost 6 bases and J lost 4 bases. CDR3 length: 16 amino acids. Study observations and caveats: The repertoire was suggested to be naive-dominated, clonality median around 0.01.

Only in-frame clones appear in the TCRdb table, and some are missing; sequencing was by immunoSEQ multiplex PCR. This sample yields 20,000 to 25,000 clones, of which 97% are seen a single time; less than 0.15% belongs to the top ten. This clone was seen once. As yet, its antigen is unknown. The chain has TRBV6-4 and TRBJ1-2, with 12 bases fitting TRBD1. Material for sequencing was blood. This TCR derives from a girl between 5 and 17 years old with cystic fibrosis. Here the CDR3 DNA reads TGTGCCAGCAGCCCGGCAGGGACAGGGGGCCCCTATGGCTACACCTTC. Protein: CASSPAGTGGPYGYTF.